The entry below gives a single T cell receptor (beta chain) sequence along with its context. Profiled with immunoSEQ multiplex PCR; TCRdb holds only in-frame clones, not every one. The table records approximately 130,000 clones, around four fifths of them present only once. V lost 3 bases and J 7 bases, leaving 9 bases between the germline ends. The CDR3 spans 13 residues. The germline CDR1 and CDR2 sequences are LNHNV and YYDKDF (reference sequence). These data originate in a study of blood T cell repertoires in COVID-19. Study context: Both acute and convalescent COVID-19 samples were obtained from the United States, Italy and Spain.

This chain connects TRBV15 to TRBJ1-4, with a possible D match to TRBD1 (5 bases). Sequenced material: peripheral blood. The sequence came from an elderly man with active or convalescent COVID-19. The CDR3 DNA reads as TGTGCCACCAGCAGTCAGGGATTTGAAAAACTGTTTTTT. Encoded protein: CATSSQGFEKLFF.